This T cell receptor (beta chain) was retrieved from a study of somatic mutations in cytotoxic T cells in rheumatoid arthritis. Generated by immunoSEQ multiplex PCR, the TCRdb table keeps only in-frame clones and is missing some. The repertoire holds more than 20,000 clones, about four fifths seen once, with around 5% in the top ten. Germline V lookup: CDR1 SGHAT, CDR2 FQNNGV. Unmatched junction bases numbered 17, after V lost 8 bases and J lost 4 bases. This CDR3 comprises 18 residues. The sequenced material came from CD8+ T cells sorted from blood. The origin of this receptor is a man aged 50 to 60 in good health. The rearrangement joins TRBV11-2 to TRBJ2-1, with 10 bases aligning to TRBD2. The CDR3 region is CASHTLGSGRVFYNEQFF. The DNA of the CDR3 is TGTGCCAGCCACACATTGGGCAGCGGGAGGGTTTTTTACAATGAGCAGTTCTTC.